The clone carrying this T cell receptor beta chain has more than one count but fewer than ten. This specimen comes from a study of molecular identifiers for immune sequencing clone quantification. CD8+CD4-CCR7+CD45RA+ sorting gave the naive CD8 T cells. With V trimmed by 1 base and J by 2 bases, 4 bases remained unmatched. Germline assignment: CDR1 LGHNA and CDR2 YSLEER. This CDR3 has 15 residues. TCRdb passed the PCR reads through MiXCR, listing each CDR3 protein once. The sample records approximately 550,000 distinct CDR3 sequences, 25% being singletons. The sequence was collected from a human donor in good health. Some libraries in this study had Jurkat cell RNA spiked in. The chain uses TRBV4-3 and TRBJ2-7; 8 positions match TRBD1. The specimen sequenced was naive CD8+ T cells from blood, with Jurkat cell RNA spiked in. Subset described: FACS-sorted CD8+CD4-CCR7+CD45RA+ naive T cells. The CDR3 bases are TGCGCCAGCAGCCAAGGGACAGGGATTACCTACGAGCAGTACTTC. It encodes CASSQGTGITYEQYF.